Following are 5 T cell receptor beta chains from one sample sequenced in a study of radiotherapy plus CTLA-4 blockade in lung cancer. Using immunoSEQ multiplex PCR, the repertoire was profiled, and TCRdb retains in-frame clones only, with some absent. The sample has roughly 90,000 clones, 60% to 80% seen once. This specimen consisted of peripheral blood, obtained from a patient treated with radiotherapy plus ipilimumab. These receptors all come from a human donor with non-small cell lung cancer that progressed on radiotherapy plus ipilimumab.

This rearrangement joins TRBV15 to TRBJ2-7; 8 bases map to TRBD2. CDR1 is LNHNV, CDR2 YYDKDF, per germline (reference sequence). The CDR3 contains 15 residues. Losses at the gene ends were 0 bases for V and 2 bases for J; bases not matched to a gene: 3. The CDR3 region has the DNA TGTGCCACCAGCAGAGATCAGCGGGGGACCTACGAGCAGTACTTC. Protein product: CATSRDQRGTYEQYF.

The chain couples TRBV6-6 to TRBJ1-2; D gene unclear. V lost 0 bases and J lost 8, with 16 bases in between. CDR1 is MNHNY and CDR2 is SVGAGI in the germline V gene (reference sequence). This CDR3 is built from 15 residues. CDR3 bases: TGTGCCAGCAGTTACTCGTTACAGTCCGCGAGAGGCTACACCTTC. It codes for CASSYSLQSARGYTF.

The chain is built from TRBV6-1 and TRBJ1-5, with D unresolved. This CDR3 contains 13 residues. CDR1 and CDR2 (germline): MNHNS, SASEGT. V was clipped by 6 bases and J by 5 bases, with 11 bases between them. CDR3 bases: TGTGCCAGCAGAAGGGTTATCGATCAGCCCCAGCATTTT. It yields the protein CASRRVIDQPQHF.

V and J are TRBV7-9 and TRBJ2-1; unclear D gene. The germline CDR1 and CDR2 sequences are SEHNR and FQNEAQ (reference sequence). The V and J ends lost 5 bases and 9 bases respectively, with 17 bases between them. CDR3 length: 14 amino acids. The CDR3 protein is CASSNSARLGEQFF. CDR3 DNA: TGTGCCAGCAGCAACTCTGCGAGGTTGGGTGAGCAGTTCTTC.

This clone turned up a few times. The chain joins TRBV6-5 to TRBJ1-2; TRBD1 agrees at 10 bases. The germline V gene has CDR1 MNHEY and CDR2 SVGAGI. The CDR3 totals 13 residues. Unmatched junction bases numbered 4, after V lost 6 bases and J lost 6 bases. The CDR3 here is CASRPDRGHGYTF. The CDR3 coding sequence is TGTGCCAGCAGGCCCGACAGGGGGCATGGCTACACCTTC.